The rows below give T cell receptor beta chains drawn from one sample of a study of blood T cell repertoires in COVID-19. Profiled with immunoSEQ multiplex PCR; TCRdb holds only in-frame clones, not every one. Of approximately 240,000 clones in the sample, about 90% were seen once. The sample taken for sequencing was PBMCs or T cells enriched from blood (not recorded which). These receptors came from a woman in her 50s in a cohort exposed to, infected with or recovered from COVID-19 (not recorded which). Each CDR3 is given without its conserved first and last residue.

j_call v_call cdr3_aa
TRBJ2-1 TRBV28 ASVVGGSSYNEQF
TRBJ1-2 TRBV4-1 ASSQEVTVSSFRGYT
TRBJ1-1 TRBV12-3/TRBV12-4 ASSTSTGEAF
TRBJ2-5 TRBV7-2 ASSGDRGPEETQY
TRBJ1-2 TRBV3-1/TRBV3-2 ASTDTGGNYGYT
TRBJ1-6 TRBV15 ATSRERQGWTSPLH
TRBJ1-3 TRBV7-8 ASSLMGRTSSGNTIY
TRBJ2-3 TRBV4-3 ASSQDYQSTDTQY
TRBJ1-1 TRBV6-2/TRBV6-3 ASSYGPTEAF
TRBJ2-4 TRBV7-9 ASSPQQEGGSIQY
TRBJ1-2 TRBV4-1 ASSQDSRSGANYGYT
TRBJ1-6 TRBV18 ASSPGQSYNSPLH
TRBJ2-3 TRBV28 ASRQFGADTQY
TRBJ2-2 TRBV24-1 ATSSSDRDSVRLF
TRBJ1-1 TRBV27 ASSPGTGGTEAF
TRBJ1-3 TRBV10-3 AISESANRATGNTIY
TRBJ1-6 TRBV12-3/TRBV12-4 ASSFHAGSPLH
TRBJ2-1 TRBV15 ATSRGLAGGNNEQF
TRBJ2-1 TRBV15 ATRGQGPEQF
TRBJ2-5 TRBV28 ASSPRGGGVQETQY
TRBJ1-2 TRBV18 ASSPIPGQGATGYGYT